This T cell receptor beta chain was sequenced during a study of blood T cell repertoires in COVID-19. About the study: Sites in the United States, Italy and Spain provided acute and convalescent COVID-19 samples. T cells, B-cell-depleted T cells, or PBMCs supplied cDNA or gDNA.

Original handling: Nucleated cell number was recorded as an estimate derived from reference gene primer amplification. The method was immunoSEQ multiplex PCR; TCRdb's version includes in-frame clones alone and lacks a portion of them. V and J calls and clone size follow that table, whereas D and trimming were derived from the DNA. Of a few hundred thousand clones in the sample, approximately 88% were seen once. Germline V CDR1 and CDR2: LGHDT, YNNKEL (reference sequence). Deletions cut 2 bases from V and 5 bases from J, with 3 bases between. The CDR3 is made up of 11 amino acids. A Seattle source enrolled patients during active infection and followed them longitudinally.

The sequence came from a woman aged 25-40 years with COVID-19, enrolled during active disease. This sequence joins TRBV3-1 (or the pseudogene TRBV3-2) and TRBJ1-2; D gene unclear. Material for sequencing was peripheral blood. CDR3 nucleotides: TGTGCCAGCAGCCAATTATATGGCTACACCTTC. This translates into CASSQLYGYTF.